The clone carrying this TCR beta chain was picked up one time. The data belong to a study of control samples from healthy donors and cancer patients. This table comes from immunoSEQ multiplex PCR, and its TCRdb copy is limited to in-frame clones, with some not included. Of about 140,000 clones in the sample, roughly 92% are singletons; the top ten hold about 11%. The V end lost 0 bases, the J end lost 11 bases, and 7 bases lay between the germline ends. The CDR3 runs 12 residues. Germline V gene sequence: CDR1 MNHEY, CDR2 SVGAGI. The sequencing input was blood. The TCR originated in a man aged 25 to 40 in good health. The chain employs TRBV6-5 and TRBJ1-4; a possible D gene is TRBD1 (5 bases). CDR3 sequence reads: CASSYSRVKLFF. The CDR3 coding sequence is TGTGCCAGCAGTTACTCCAGGGTCAAACTGTTTTTT.